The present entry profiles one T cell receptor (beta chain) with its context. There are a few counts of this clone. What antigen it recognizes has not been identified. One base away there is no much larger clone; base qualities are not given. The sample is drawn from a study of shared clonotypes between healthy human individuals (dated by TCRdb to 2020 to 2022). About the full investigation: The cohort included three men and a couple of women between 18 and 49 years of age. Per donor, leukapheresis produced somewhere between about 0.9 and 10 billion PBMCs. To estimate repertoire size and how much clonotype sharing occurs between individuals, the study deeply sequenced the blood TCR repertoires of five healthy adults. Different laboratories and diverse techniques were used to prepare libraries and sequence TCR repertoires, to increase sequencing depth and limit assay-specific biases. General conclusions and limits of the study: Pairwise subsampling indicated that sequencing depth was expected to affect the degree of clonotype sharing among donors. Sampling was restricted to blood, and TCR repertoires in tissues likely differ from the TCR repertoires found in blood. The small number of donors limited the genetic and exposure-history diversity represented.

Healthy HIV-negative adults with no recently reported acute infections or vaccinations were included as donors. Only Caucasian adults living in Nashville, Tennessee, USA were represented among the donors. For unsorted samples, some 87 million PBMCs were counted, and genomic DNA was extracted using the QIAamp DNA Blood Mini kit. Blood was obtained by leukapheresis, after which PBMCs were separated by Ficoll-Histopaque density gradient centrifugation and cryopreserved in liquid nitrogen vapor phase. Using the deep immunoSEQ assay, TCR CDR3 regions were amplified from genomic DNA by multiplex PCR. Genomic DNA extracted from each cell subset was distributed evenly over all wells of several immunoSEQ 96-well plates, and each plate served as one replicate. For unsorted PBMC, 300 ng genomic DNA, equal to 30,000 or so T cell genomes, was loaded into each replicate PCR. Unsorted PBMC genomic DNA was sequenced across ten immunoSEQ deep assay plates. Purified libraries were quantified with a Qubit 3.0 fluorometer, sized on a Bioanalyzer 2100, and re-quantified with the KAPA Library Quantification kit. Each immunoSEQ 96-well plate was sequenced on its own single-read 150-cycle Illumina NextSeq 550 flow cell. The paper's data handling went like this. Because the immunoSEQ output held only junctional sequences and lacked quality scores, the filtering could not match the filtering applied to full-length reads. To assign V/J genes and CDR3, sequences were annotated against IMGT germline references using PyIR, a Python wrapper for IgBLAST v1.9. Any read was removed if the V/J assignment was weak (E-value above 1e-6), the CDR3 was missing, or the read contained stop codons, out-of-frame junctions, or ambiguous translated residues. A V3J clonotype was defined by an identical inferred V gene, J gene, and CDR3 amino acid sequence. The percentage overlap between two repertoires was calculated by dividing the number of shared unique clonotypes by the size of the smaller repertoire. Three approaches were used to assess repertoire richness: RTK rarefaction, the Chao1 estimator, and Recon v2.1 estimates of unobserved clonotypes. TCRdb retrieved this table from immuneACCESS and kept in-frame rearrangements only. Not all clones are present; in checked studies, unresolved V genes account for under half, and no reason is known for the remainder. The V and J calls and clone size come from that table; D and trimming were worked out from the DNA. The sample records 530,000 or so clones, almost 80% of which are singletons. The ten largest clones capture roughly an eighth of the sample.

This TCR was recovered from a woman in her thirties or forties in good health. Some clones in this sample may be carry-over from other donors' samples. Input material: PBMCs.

CDR3 sequence: CASSLRTGFIHEQYF. The DNA sequence is given as TGTGCCAGCAGCTTAAGGACAGGGTTTATCCACGAGCAGTACTTC. Here the chain combines TRBV7-9 and TRBJ2-7, and 8 junction bases match TRBD1. Taken from the germline V gene (reference sequence), the CDR1 and CDR2 loops are SEHNR and FQNEAQ. Taken from cysteine to phenylalanine, the CDR3 has 15 residues. Only the CDR3 portion is preserved as DNA: 45 bases, with reading frame beginning at the first base. Trimming takes 2 bases off V and 5 bases off J; junction bases not matched to a gene: 8.